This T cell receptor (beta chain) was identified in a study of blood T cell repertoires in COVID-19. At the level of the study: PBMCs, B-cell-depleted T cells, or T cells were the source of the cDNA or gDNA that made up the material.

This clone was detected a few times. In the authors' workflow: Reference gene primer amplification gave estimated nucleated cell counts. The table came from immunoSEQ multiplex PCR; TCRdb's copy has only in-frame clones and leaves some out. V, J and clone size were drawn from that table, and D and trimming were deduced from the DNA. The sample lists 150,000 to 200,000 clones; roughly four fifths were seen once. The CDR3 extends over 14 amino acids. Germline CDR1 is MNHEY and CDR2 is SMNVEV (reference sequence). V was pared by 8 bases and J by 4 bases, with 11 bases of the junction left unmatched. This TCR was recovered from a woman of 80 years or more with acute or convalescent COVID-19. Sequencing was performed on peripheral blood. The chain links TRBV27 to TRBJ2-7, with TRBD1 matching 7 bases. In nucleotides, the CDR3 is TGTGCCAGCTCCCGACAGGGTACCCCTTACGAGCAGTACTTC. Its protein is CASSRQGTPYEQYF.